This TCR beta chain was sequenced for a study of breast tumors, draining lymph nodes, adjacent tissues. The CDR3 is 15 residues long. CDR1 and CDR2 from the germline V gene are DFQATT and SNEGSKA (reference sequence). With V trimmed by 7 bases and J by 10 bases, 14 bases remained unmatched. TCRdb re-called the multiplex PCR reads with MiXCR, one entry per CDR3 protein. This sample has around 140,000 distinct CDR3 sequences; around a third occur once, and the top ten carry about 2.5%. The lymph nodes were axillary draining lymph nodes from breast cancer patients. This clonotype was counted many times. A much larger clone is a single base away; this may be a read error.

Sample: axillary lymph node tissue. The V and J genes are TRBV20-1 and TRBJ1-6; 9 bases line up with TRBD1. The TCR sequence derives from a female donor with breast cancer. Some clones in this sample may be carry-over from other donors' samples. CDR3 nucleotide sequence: TGCAGTGTCGATGACGGGACAGGGAATGCCTCACCCCTCCACTTT. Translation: CSVDDGTGNASPLHF.